The 23 T cell receptor beta chains in this list originate from one sample, sequenced in a study of cytomegalovirus exposure and HLA in healthy donors (dated by TCRdb to about 2017). The library was prepared using the immunoSEQ multiplex PCR assay. For the multiplex PCR, a mixture combining 60 forward primers for TCR Vbeta segments and 13 reverse primers for TCR Jbeta segments was used. This immuneACCESS table, as held by TCRdb, lists in-frame sequences with V and J called but not all clones. Of the missing ones, under half trace to an unresolved V gene in checked studies; the others have no known cause. Present in this sample are 150,000 to 200,000 clones, approximately 71% of which were seen just once. Less than 5.5% of the sample is in the top ten clones. Sample: PBMCs. The receptors originated from a male donor in good health and CMV-seronegative.

The CDR3, as DNA: TGCGCCAGCAGCTTTGGATCACTACAGGTTAAAGGGATCTCCTACGAGCAGTACTTC. The encoded protein is CASSFGSLQVKGISYEQYF. The chain uses TRBV5-1 and TRBJ2-7, with D possibly matching TRBD1 (5 bases). Trimming pared 2 bases from V and 0 bases from J, leaving 24 bases between. The CDR3 spans 19 residues. Germline CDR1 reads SGHRS; CDR2 reads YFSETQ.

The chain combines TRBV2 with TRBJ2-2; D remains unclear. Trimming removed 7 bases from V and 4 bases from J, with 7 bases in between. This CDR3 region has 12 residues. Germline values: CDR1 SNHLY, CDR2 FYNNEI. CDR3 sequence: CASMVSTGELFF. The CDR3 DNA sequence: TGTGCCAGCATGGTTAGCACCGGGGAGCTGTTTTTT.

The chain recombines TRBV2 with TRBJ1-1; D call uncertain. Germline V CDR1 and CDR2: SNHLY, FYNNEI. V was pared by 4 bases and J by 2 bases, with 11 bases between. This CDR3 has 14 residues. In nucleotides, the CDR3 is TGTGCCAGCAGTGTCTTCGGACTTAACACTGAAGCTTTCTTT. It encodes CASSVFGLNTEAFF.

This chain uses TRBV2 with TRBJ2-3, with D maybe TRBD1 (6 bases). Between the trimmed V and J ends, which lost 4 bases and 5 bases, there was a span of 16 bases. The germline CDR1 and CDR2 sequences are SNHLY and FYNNEI. This CDR3 spans 15 amino acids. The CDR3 DNA is TGTGCCAGCAGTGCAGACAGGCACACAGGAGATACGCAGTATTTT. Protein: CASSADRHTGDTQYF.

The CDR3 sequence: CASSPGGGRYNEQFF. The CDR3 DNA reads TGTGCCAGCAGCCCCGGTGGCGGGCGCTACAATGAGCAGTTCTTC. The chain joins TRBV7-2 to TRBJ2-1; D might be TRBD2 (5 bases). In germline, CDR1 is SGHTA, CDR2 FQGNSA. Trimming pared 5 bases from V and 3 bases from J, leaving 14 bases between. The length of the CDR3 is 15 residues.

This clone has just a few counts. The chain uses TRBV7-8 and TRBJ1-1; no firm D call. This CDR3 has 17 residues. Germline lookup yields CDR1 SGHVS and CDR2 FQNEAQ. Trimming cost V 5 bases and J 0 bases, with 19 bases left between them. CDR3 bases: TGTGCCAGCAGCCCGAAACCTGGGTTAGCTATGAACACTGAAGCTTTCTTT. Amino acid sequence: CASSPKPGLAMNTEAFF.

The chain links TRBV28 to TRBJ2-5; a weak D match, TRBD2 (6 bases). Trimming took off 3 bases at V and 1 base at J, with 15 bases between the two ends. The germline gives CDR1 MDHEN, CDR2 SYDVKM. The CDR3 sequence is 16 residues long. This CDR3 reads CASSFGPAEGQETQYF. CDR3 nucleotide sequence: TGTGCCAGCAGTTTTGGTCCAGCGGAGGGCCAAGAGACCCAGTACTTC.

The chain combines TRBV9 with TRBJ2-7, with D maybe TRBD1 (6 bases). V was shortened by 3 bases and J by 2 bases, with 12 bases between the two germline ends. Germline V gene lookup returns CDR1 SGDLS and CDR2 YYNGEE. The CDR3 is 14 amino acids. In nucleotides, the CDR3 is TGTGCCAGCAGCGGAGGGCAGGGGCCCTACGAGCAGTACTTC. It translates to CASSGGQGPYEQYF.

This sequence joins TRBV2 and TRBJ1-5; 10 positions agree with TRBD1. J was trimmed by 4 bases and V by 3 bases; bases with no gene match: 3. The CDR3 covers 15 residues. The germline gives CDR1 SNHLY, CDR2 FYNNEI. CDR3 DNA: TGTGCCAGCAGTGACAGGACAGGGGGTAATCAGCCCCAGCATTTT. Amino acid sequence: CASSDRTGGNQPQHF.

V is TRBV9 and J is TRBJ1-2, with 7 nucleotides matching TRBD1. The CDR3 sequence is 15 residues long. V was pared by 4 bases and J by 0 bases, with 6 bases of the junction left unmatched. Germline-derived CDR1 and CDR2 are SGDLS and YYNGEE. For the CDR3, the DNA is TGTGCCAGCAGCACAGGGACAGAAGCTAACTATGGCTACACCTTC. This translates into CASSTGTEANYGYTF.

The rearrangement uses TRBV7-9 and TRBJ1-2; 7 bases match TRBD1. Germline lookup yields CDR1 SEHNR and CDR2 FQNEAQ (reference sequence). V was pared by 7 bases and J by 3 bases, with 2 bases of the junction left unmatched. This CDR3 region has 12 residues. CDR3: CASTTGDYGYTF. The CDR3 DNA reads TGTGCCAGCACCACAGGGGACTATGGCTACACCTTC.

The V and J genes are TRBV6-5 and TRBJ2-1, with D possibly TRBD1 on 5 matching bases. V was pared by 4 bases and J by 4 bases, with 11 bases between. CDR3 size: 14 residues. CDR1 is MNHEY and CDR2 is SVGAGI in the germline V gene. This chain's CDR3 is CASSSRTKYNEQFF. CDR3 coding DNA: TGTGCCAGCAGTTCCCGGACAAAATACAATGAGCAGTTCTTC.

V is TRBV27 and J is TRBJ2-1, with 8 bases identical to TRBD2. Germline V lookup: CDR1 MNHEY, CDR2 SMNVEV (reference sequence). Trimming at V came to 1 base and at J to 5 bases, leaving 4 bases not matched to a gene. The CDR3 has 15 amino acids. The CDR3 coding sequence is TGTGCCAGCAGTTTATACGGGACTAGGAACAATGAGCAGTTCTTC. Amino acids: CASSLYGTRNNEQFF.

The chain recombines TRBV18 with TRBJ2-1; D call uncertain. The germline V gene has CDR1 KGHSH and CDR2 LQKENI. V was pared by 0 bases and J by 7 bases, with 7 bases between. This CDR3 spans 13 amino acids. CDR3 coding DNA: TGTGCCAGCTCACCACCGGGCGATAATGAGCAGTTCTTC. This codes for CASSPPGDNEQFF.

The V gene is TRBV5-1, the J gene TRBJ2-3; TRBD2 matches 7 bases. Looked up from germline, CDR1 is SGHRS and CDR2 is YFSETQ. CDR3 length: 16 amino acids. V shed 2 bases, J shed 0 bases, and the junction held 6 bases outside the gene matches. The CDR3 region has the DNA TGCGCCAGCAGCTTCTTGGGGGGAGGGAGCACAGATACGCAGTATTTT. The encoded protein is CASSFLGGGSTDTQYF.

This clone has only one observation. This rearrangement joins TRBV29-1 to TRBJ2-7, with TRBD2 as a possible D gene (6 bases). V was clipped by 7 bases and J by 5 bases, with 15 bases between them. The germline CDR1 and CDR2 sequences are SQVTM and ANQGSEA. This CDR3 comprises 12 residues. For the CDR3, the DNA is TGCAGCGCCTGTCCCGGAGGGGACGAGCAGTACTTC. This encodes CSACPGGDEQYF.

This clone was seen more than once but under ten times. The chain uses TRBV5-1 and TRBJ2-2; D unresolved. In germline, CDR1 is SGHRS, CDR2 YFSETQ. The CDR3 runs 15 residues. V lost 0 bases to trimming and J lost 0 bases, with 6 bases between them. The DNA of the CDR3 is TGCGCCAGCAGCTTGGGGCAATCGAACACCGGGGAGCTGTTTTTT. It is translated as CASSLGQSNTGELFF.

This chain uses TRBV28 with TRBJ2-1, with 7 bases identical to TRBD1. CDR1 and CDR2 (germline): MDHEN, SYDVKM. There are 14 residues in the CDR3. V was pared by 4 bases and J by 5 bases, with 5 bases of the junction left unmatched. CDR3 sequence reads: CASSSGQWDNEQFF. The CDR3 DNA is TGTGCCAGCAGTTCGGGACAGTGGGACAATGAGCAGTTCTTC.

The genes are TRBV28 and TRBJ2-7; TRBD1 agrees at 8 bases. V was clipped by 7 bases and J by 4 bases; unmatched bases: 6. The germline V gene has CDR1 MDHEN and CDR2 SYDVKM. The length of the CDR3 is 13 residues. CDR3 sequence reads: CASTSGGRYEQYF. The DNA for the CDR3 is TGTGCCAGCACCTCAGGGGGCCGGTACGAGCAGTACTTC.

The genes are TRBV5-6 and TRBJ1-2, with D uncertain. The CDR3 is 14 residues long. V lost 3 bases and J lost 1, with 10 bases in between. In germline, CDR1 is SGHDT, CDR2 YYEEEE. CDR3 DNA sequence: TGTGCCAGCAGCTGGTGGGAGGGTAACTATGGCTACACCTTC. Translated: CASSWWEGNYGYTF. The full variable domain, in which reference TRBV5-6 and TRBJ1-2 provide the parts outside the CDR3, is DAGVTQSPTHLIKTRGQQVTLRCSPKSGHDTVSWYQQALGQGPQFIFQYYEEEERQRGNFPDRFSGHQFPNYSSELNVNALLLGDSALYLCASSWWEGNYGYTFGSGTRLTVV.

This clone was counted only a few times. This rearrangement joins TRBV7-9 to TRBJ1-5; the D gene is possibly TRBD1 (5 bases). Germline CDR1 and CDR2: SEHNR and FQNEAQ (reference sequence). This CDR3 is 14 amino acids long. V was clipped by 1 base and J by 6 bases, with 10 bases between them. The CDR3 sequence: CASSLDGGSQPQHF. Written as DNA, the CDR3 is TGTGCCAGCAGCTTAGACGGGGGGAGTCAGCCCCAGCATTTT.

In its sample, this clone was seen a few times. V usage is TRBV7-9 and J usage is TRBJ1-4, with D possibly matching TRBD1 (6 bases). The ends were cut back, 1 base at V and 0 bases at J, with 9 bases in the middle. CDR1 SEHNR and CDR2 FQNEAQ come from the germline V gene (reference sequence). There are 16 residues in the CDR3. CDR3 in DNA: TGTGCCAGCAGCTTAGGCGCAGGGGCAACTAATGAAAAACTGTTTTTT. This codes for CASSLGAGATNEKLFF.

This sequence joins TRBV7-2 and TRBJ2-7, with a possible D match to TRBD1 (6 bases). Germline V gene data show CDR1 as SGHTA and CDR2 as FQGNSA. V dropped 3 bases and J dropped 4 bases, with 10 bases sitting between them. CDR3 length: 13 amino acids. The CDR3 sequence is CASSFATGYEQYF. The CDR3 DNA reads as TGTGCCAGCAGCTTCGCAACAGGGTACGAGCAGTACTTC.